The 19 T cell receptor beta chains in this list originate from one sample, sequenced in a study of blood T cell repertoires in COVID-19. The table came from immunoSEQ multiplex PCR; TCRdb's copy has only in-frame clones and leaves some out. The sample carries around 93,000 clones, 75% to 90% recorded once. Source material: peripheral blood. These TCRs come from an older man with acute or convalescent COVID-19.

The chain combines TRBV5-4 with TRBJ2-1; 8 bases agree with TRBD1. The ends lost 3 bases at V and 3 bases at J; junction bases unmatched: 5. This CDR3 comprises 15 residues. CDR1 and CDR2 (germline): SGHNT, YYREEE (reference sequence). The CDR3, as DNA: TGTGCCAGCAGCTCCCAGGGGGCGAACTACAATGAGCAGTTCTTC. Its protein is CASSSQGANYNEQFF.

The CDR3 DNA reads as TGTGCCAGCTCACCACTAAGACAGGGGGCGAGGGGAGATACGCAGTATTTT. It translates to CASSPLRQGARGDTQYF. The chain recombines TRBV18 with TRBJ2-3, with 10 bases that match TRBD1. CDR1 KGHSH and CDR2 LQKENI come from the germline V gene. Losses at the gene ends were 1 base for V and 5 bases for J; bases not matched to a gene: 9. The CDR3 contains 17 residues.

The chain employs TRBV5-1 and TRBJ1-1, with D hard to call. The germline CDR1 and CDR2 sequences are SGHRS and YFSETQ. This CDR3 has 15 amino acids. The V and J ends lost 0 bases and 4 bases respectively, with 13 bases between them. The CDR3 DNA follows: TGCGCCAGCAGCTTGGCGGAGGGAGCGCGCACTGAAGCTTTCTTT. This gives the protein CASSLAEGARTEAFF.

V and J are TRBV5-1 and TRBJ2-2; possibly TRBD1 for D (6 bases). Germline V gene data show CDR1 as SGHRS and CDR2 as YFSETQ. V was trimmed by 1 base and J by 7 bases, leaving 8 bases between them. This CDR3 spans 13 amino acids. Here the CDR3 reads CASSLRTDGELFF. CDR3 bases: TGCGCCAGCAGCTTGAGGACAGACGGGGAGCTGTTTTTT.

The gene calls are TRBV9 and TRBJ1-1; TRBD1 is a possible D gene (6 bases). CDR1 and CDR2 from the germline V gene are SGDLS and YYNGEE. The CDR3 contains 14 residues. The V end was cut by 4 bases, the J end by 6 bases, with 16 bases between. The CDR3 spells CASSQGVQGPEAFF. CDR3 bases: TGTGCCAGCAGCCAAGGAGTACAGGGCCCTGAAGCTTTCTTT.

The chain is built from TRBV25-1 and TRBJ1-2, with 12 bases lining up with TRBD1. The CDR3 extends over 16 amino acids. The germline CDR1 and CDR2 sequences are MGHDK and SYGVNS. Trimming at V came to 2 bases and at J to 4 bases, leaving 5 bases not matched to a gene. The CDR3 sequence: CASSEPGTGGVYGYTF. The CDR3 DNA is TGTGCCAGCAGTGAACCCGGGACAGGGGGCGTCTATGGCTACACCTTC.

About this clone itself: The sample carries other DNA sequences with the same CDR3. The V and J genes are TRBV18 and TRBJ1-6, with 10 positions matching TRBD1. Trimming took 3 bases from V and 7 from J; bases not matched to a gene: 0. Germline CDR1 and CDR2: KGHSH and LQKENI. CDR3 size: 14 residues. The CDR3 loop is CASSPGQGNSPLHF. The CDR3 nucleotides read TGTGCCAGCTCACCGGGACAGGGGAATTCACCCCTCCACTTT.

The V and J genes are TRBV2 and TRBJ1-5; 8 bases align to TRBD1. Losses at the gene ends were 3 bases for V and 6 bases for J; bases not matched to a gene: 13. CDR1 and CDR2 from the germline V gene are SNHLY and FYNNEI. The CDR3 contains 17 residues. The CDR3 protein is CASSEGLVTGVGQPQHF. CDR3 coding DNA: TGTGCCAGCAGTGAGGGGCTCGTGACAGGGGTCGGTCAGCCCCAGCATTTT.

This chain uses TRBV28 with TRBJ1-5, with D possibly TRBD1 on 5 matching bases. Germline assignment: CDR1 MDHEN and CDR2 SYDVKM. Deletions cut 3 bases from V and 0 bases from J, with 9 bases between. The CDR3 contains 15 residues. The CDR3 region is CASSFGRVSNQPQHF. CDR3 in DNA: TGTGCCAGCAGTTTCGGCAGGGTTAGCAATCAGCCCCAGCATTTT. The variable domain in full, completed from reference TRBV28 and TRBJ1-5, reads DVKVTQSSRYLVKRTGEKVFLECVQDMDHENMFWYRQDPGLGLRLIYFSYDVKMKEKGDIPEGYSVSREKKERFSLILESASTNQTSMYLCASSFGRVSNQPQHFGDGTRLSIL.

The rearrangement joins TRBV5-8 to TRBJ1-2; 7 nucleotides match TRBD1. Germline V gene lookup returns CDR1 SGHTS and CDR2 YDEGEE. The length of the CDR3 is 16 residues. V trimming: 0 bases; J trimming: 1 base; junction bases outside the gene matches: 6. CDR3 sequence reads: CASSLALGTVNYGYTF. CDR3 coding DNA: TGTGCCAGCAGCTTGGCCTTAGGGACAGTTAACTATGGCTACACCTTC.

The J gene is TRBJ2-7, the V gene TRBV5-1; the D gene is possibly TRBD1 (6 bases). CDR3 length: 13 residues. Germline CDR1 and CDR2: SGHRS and YFSETQ. Between the trimmed V and J ends, which lost 3 bases and 5 bases, there was a span of 12 bases. In DNA, the CDR3 is TGCGCCAGCAGCTACTCAGGGGACCACGAGCAGTACTTC. This gives the protein CASSYSGDHEQYF.

The genes are TRBV19 and TRBJ1-2; perhaps TRBD1 as D (5 bases). The V and J ends lost 10 bases and 8 bases respectively, with 23 bases between them. CDR1 and CDR2 (germline): LNHDA, SQIVND (reference sequence). The CDR3 spans 14 residues. The CDR3 reads CATRDLGGREGYTF. In nucleotides, the CDR3 is TGTGCCACAAGAGACCTCGGGGGGAGGGAAGGCTACACCTTC.

The gene calls are TRBV7-9 and TRBJ1-2, with D perhaps TRBD1 (6 bases). Per the germline V gene, CDR1 is SEHNR and CDR2 is FQNEAQ (reference sequence). This CDR3 comprises 15 residues. Deletions cut 1 base from V and 5 bases from J, with 14 bases between. The CDR3 coding sequence is TGTGCCAGCAGCTTAGGGCAGGGGAAACTTTATGGCTACACCTTC. As protein: CASSLGQGKLYGYTF.

This chain connects TRBV9 to TRBJ1-4; D may be TRBD1 (5 bases). Germline lookup yields CDR1 SGDLS and CDR2 YYNGEE. V lost 4 bases and J 5 bases, leaving 12 bases between the germline ends. The CDR3 is 14 amino acids. Here the CDR3 reads CASSPHRGNEKLFF. CDR3 DNA: TGTGCCAGCAGCCCCCACCGGGGGAATGAAAAACTGTTTTTT.

This CDR3 is CASSFPGQGAVGELFF. The CDR3 DNA is TGTGCCAGCAGCTTTCCGGGACAGGGGGCGGTCGGGGAGCTGTTTTTT. The chain carries TRBV7-9 and TRBJ2-2, with 12 bases aligning to TRBD1. This CDR3 has 16 amino acids. Trimming cost V 3 bases and J 7 bases; bases outside gene matches: 6. Germline loops: CDR1 SEHNR, CDR2 FQNEAQ (reference sequence).

The rearrangement links TRBV11-2 to TRBJ1-2; D gene uncertain. V gave up 5 bases and J gave up 0 bases, with 16 bases separating them. Germline V gives CDR1 SGHAT, CDR2 FQNNGV. This CDR3 has 16 residues. CDR3 sequence (DNA): TGTGCCAGCAGCCCTCGCGAGGGTGGAGCTAACTATGGCTACACCTTC. Translated, it gives CASSPREGGANYGYTF.

The gene calls are TRBV28 and TRBJ1-5, with D possibly being TRBD1 (5 bases). The CDR3 is made up of 15 amino acids. V lost 5 bases, J lost 3 bases, and 14 bases lay in between. Germline CDR1 is MDHEN and CDR2 is SYDVKM. The CDR3 sequence: CASSPRAGINQPQHF. CDR3 DNA: TGTGCCAGCAGTCCCAGGGCAGGGATCAATCAGCCCCAGCATTTT. Supplemented by reference TRBV28 and TRBJ1-5, the full variable domain reads DVKVTQSSRYLVKRTGEKVFLECVQDMDHENMFWYRQDPGLGLRLIYFSYDVKMKEKGDIPEGYSVSREKKERFSLILESASTNQTSMYLCASSPRAGINQPQHFGDGTRLSIL.

The chain carries TRBV3-1 (or the pseudogene TRBV3-2) and TRBJ2-5, with a tentative D call TRBD1 (6 bases). Trimming took off 3 bases at V and 5 bases at J, with 16 bases between the two ends. Germline V gene sequence: CDR1 LGHDT, CDR2 YNNKEL (reference sequence). The CDR3 sequence is 15 residues long. Here the CDR3 reads CASSHATGWGETQYF. The CDR3 coding sequence is TGTGCCAGCAGCCATGCGACAGGTTGGGGGGAGACCCAGTACTTC.

The chain uses TRBV11-2 and TRBJ2-4; 11 positions agree with TRBD2. Germline CDR1 is SGHAT and CDR2 is FQNNGV. V was clipped by 0 bases and J by 4 bases; unmatched bases: 5. There are 17 residues in the CDR3. The CDR3 loop is CASSLDPTSGVKNIQYF. The CDR3 DNA follows: TGTGCCAGCAGCTTAGATCCGACTAGCGGGGTGAAAAACATTCAGTACTTC.